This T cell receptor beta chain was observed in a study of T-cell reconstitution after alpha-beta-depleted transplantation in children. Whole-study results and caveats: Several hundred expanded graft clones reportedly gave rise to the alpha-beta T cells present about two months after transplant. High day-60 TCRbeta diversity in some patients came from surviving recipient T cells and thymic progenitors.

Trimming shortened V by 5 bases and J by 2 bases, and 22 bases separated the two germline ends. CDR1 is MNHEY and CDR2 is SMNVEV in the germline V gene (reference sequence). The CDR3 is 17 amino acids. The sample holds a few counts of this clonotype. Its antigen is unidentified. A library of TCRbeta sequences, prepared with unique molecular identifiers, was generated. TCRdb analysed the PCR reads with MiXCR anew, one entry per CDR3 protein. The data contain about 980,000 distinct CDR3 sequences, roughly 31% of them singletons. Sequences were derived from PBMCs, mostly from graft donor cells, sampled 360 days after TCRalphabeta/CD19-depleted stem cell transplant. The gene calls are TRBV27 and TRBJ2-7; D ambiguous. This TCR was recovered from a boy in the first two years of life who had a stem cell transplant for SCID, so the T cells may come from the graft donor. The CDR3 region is CASSPRSPSPVPYEQYF. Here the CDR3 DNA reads TGTGCCAGCAGTCCGCGTTCCCCCTCGCCGGTCCCCTACGAGCAGTACTTC.